The 24 T cell receptor beta chains given below trace back to one sample, sequenced in a study of CD8 T cells in Susac syndrome. An amount of RNA that ranged from about 0.45 to 1 ug was reverse transcribed with random hexamers. From the immunoSEQ multiplex PCR reads, TCRdb called clonotypes with MiXCR, one entry per CDR3 protein. This sample yields over 80,000 distinct CDR3 sequences, of which over 85% are seen a single time; approximately 1% belongs to the top ten. Material: CD8+ T cells from PBMCs. The receptors here all came from a human donor with Susac syndrome.

The chain carries TRBV12-3 or TRBV12-4 and TRBJ2-1, with 7 positions matching TRBD1. The ends lost 6 bases at V and 5 bases at J; junction bases unmatched: 10. The CDR3 consists of 15 residues. In nucleotides, the CDR3 is TGTGCCAGCAGCCCAGATGGACAGGTGAACAATGAGCAGTTCTTC. Translating gives CASSPDGQVNNEQFF.

The chain links TRBV14 to TRBJ2-7; D may be TRBD2 (6 bases). In germline, CDR1 is SGHDN, CDR2 FVKESK. V lost 4 bases to trimming and J lost 3 bases, with 13 bases between them. This CDR3 spans 14 amino acids. CDR3 DNA sequence: TGTGCCAGCAGCCTGGAGGGACCCGTCTACGAGCAGTACTTC. Protein: CASSLEGPVYEQYF.

The CDR3 protein is CASSAQTSLTDTQYF. DNA of the CDR3: TGTGCCAGCAGCGCCCAGACTAGTCTGACAGATACGCAGTATTTT. The chain links TRBV6-6 to TRBJ2-3; maybe TRBD2 (6 bases). Germline lookup yields CDR1 MNHNY and CDR2 SVGAGI (reference sequence). V lost 6 bases to trimming and J lost 3 bases, with 16 bases between them. There are 15 residues in the CDR3.

This clonotype was seen once. V gene TRBV28 combines with J gene TRBJ2-3; D not certain. Germline assignment: CDR1 MDHEN and CDR2 SYDVKM. The CDR3 length is 16 residues. V gave up 3 bases and J gave up 0 bases, with 13 bases separating them. DNA for the CDR3: TGTGCCAGCAGTTTGTTGAGCTGGCAGAGCACAGATACGCAGTATTTT. Protein product: CASSLLSWQSTDTQYF.

The chain carries TRBV27 and TRBJ1-5; D gene unclear. This CDR3 comprises 15 residues. V was trimmed by 1 base and J by 4 bases, leaving 11 bases between them. Germline loops: CDR1 MNHEY, CDR2 SMNVEV (reference sequence). For the CDR3, the DNA is TGTGCCAGCAGTTTATGGTCCTCAGCAAATCAGCCCCAGCATTTT. Translated: CASSLWSSANQPQHF.

The J gene is TRBJ2-1, the V gene TRBV4-3, with D possibly being TRBD2 (6 bases). The V and J ends lost 3 bases and 5 bases respectively, with 11 bases between them. CDR1 LGHNA and CDR2 YSLEER come from the germline V gene. This CDR3 is built from 14 residues. The CDR3: CASSQRDFDNEQFF. The CDR3 nucleotides are TGCGCCAGCAGCCAGCGGGACTTTGACAATGAGCAGTTCTTC.

J is TRBJ2-5 and V is TRBV6-2 or TRBV6-3, with 7 bases aligning to TRBD2. With 5 bases clipped from V and 0 bases from J, the junction kept 3 bases outside the gene matches. The CDR3 spans 14 residues. Germline V gene data show CDR1 as MNHEY and CDR2 as SVGEGT. This CDR3 reads CASSKRGYQETQYF. For the CDR3, the DNA is TGTGCCAGCAGTAAGCGGGGTTACCAAGAGACCCAGTACTTC.

The chain carries TRBV12-3 or TRBV12-4 and TRBJ2-1; possibly TRBD1 for D (5 bases). V was shortened by 3 bases and J by 1 base, with 10 bases between the two germline ends. The CDR3 is 15 residues long. The CDR3 DNA follows: TGTGCCAGCAGTTTTGCTAGGGGTTCCTACAATGAGCAGTTCTTC. Its translation is CASSFARGSYNEQFF.

This clonotype was found once. The V call is TRBV7-9, the J call TRBJ2-7; D gene uncertain. V was clipped by 5 bases and J by 5 bases, with 10 bases between them. The V gene's germline CDR1 is SEHNR and CDR2 FQNEAQ (reference sequence). CDR3 length: 12 residues. CDR3 sequence: CASSRLANEQYF. The CDR3 DNA reads TGTGCCAGCAGCCGATTGGCGAACGAGCAGTACTTC.

The rearrangement links TRBV20-1 to TRBJ2-7; D might be TRBD1 (6 bases). V was shortened by 0 bases and J by 3 bases, with 12 bases between the two germline ends. The CDR3 spans 14 residues. Germline lookup yields CDR1 DFQATT and CDR2 SNEGSKA (reference sequence). CDR3 amino acids: CSAREDYRDYEQYF. The CDR3 DNA reads TGCAGTGCTAGAGAAGACTACAGGGACTACGAGCAGTACTTC.

This clonotype has only one observation. V is TRBV7-2 and J is TRBJ2-7, with D maybe TRBD1 (6 bases). The germline V gene encodes CDR1 SGHTA and CDR2 FQGNSA. The CDR3 is made up of 13 amino acids. V was trimmed by 3 bases and J by 3 bases, leaving 9 bases between them. CDR3 sequence: CASSFGQNYEQYF. As DNA, the CDR3 is TGTGCCAGCAGCTTTGGACAGAACTACGAGCAGTACTTC.

As DNA, the CDR3 is TGCAGTGCTAGAGACACTAGCGGGAGGAAGTGGGAGACCCAGTACTTC. Its translation is CSARDTSGRKWETQYF. The rearrangement joins TRBV20-1 to TRBJ2-5; 12 nucleotides agree with TRBD2. The CDR3 is made up of 16 amino acids. The V and J ends lost 0 bases and 5 bases, in that order; junction bases with no gene match: 7. Germline CDR1 is DFQATT and CDR2 is SNEGSKA (reference sequence).

This rearrangement joins TRBV5-1 to TRBJ2-7; D tentatively fits TRBD1 or TRBD2 (5 bases each). V was cut by 1 base and J by 7 bases, with 15 bases left in between. Germline values: CDR1 SGHRS, CDR2 YFSETQ. This CDR3 spans 14 amino acids. The CDR3 nucleotides read TGCGCCAGCAGCTTGAGGGACGGGGTAGGAGAGCAGTACTTC. Translating gives CASSLRDGVGEQYF.

The J gene is TRBJ2-5, the V gene TRBV7-9; 7 nucleotides match TRBD2. From germline, CDR1 is SEHNR and CDR2 FQNEAQ (reference sequence). This CDR3 contains 16 residues. The V gene end was trimmed by 3 bases and the J gene end by 1 base; junction bases not matched to a gene: 8. The CDR3 nucleotides read TGTGCCAGCAGCTTCGGGCGGGGGACCTCCCAAGAGACCCAGTACTTC. Protein sequence: CASSFGRGTSQETQYF. Combining the CDR3 with reference TRBV7-9 and TRBJ2-5 gives the whole variable domain DTGVSQNPRHKITKRGQNVTFRCDPISEHNRLYWYRQTLGQGPEFLTYFQNEAQLEKSRLLSDRFSAERPKGSFSTLEIQRTEQGDSAMYLCASSFGRGTSQETQYFGPGTRLLVL.

Here the CDR3 reads CASRLDREGTGNTIYF. The CDR3 coding sequence is TGTGCCAGCAGACTCGACAGGGAGGGTACTGGAAACACCATATATTTT. This chain connects TRBV28 to TRBJ1-3; the match to TRBD1 covers 7 bases. In germline, CDR1 is MDHEN, CDR2 SYDVKM. The CDR3 is made up of 16 amino acids. The junction had 10 bases not matched to a gene; V was cut back by 6 bases and J by 2 bases.

This sequence joins TRBV27 and TRBJ2-6; D unclear. Germline loops: CDR1 MNHEY, CDR2 SMNVEV (reference sequence). The CDR3 is 15 residues long. Trimming shortened V by 0 bases and J by 4 bases, and 7 bases separated the two germline ends. The CDR3: CASSLSREGANVLTF. DNA of the CDR3: TGTGCCAGCAGTTTATCTAGGGAAGGGGCCAACGTCCTGACTTTC.

The rearrangement uses TRBV7-9 and TRBJ1-1; D uncertain. The CDR3 runs to 13 residues. The germline CDR1 and CDR2 sequences are SEHNR and FQNEAQ (reference sequence). The V end lost 8 bases, the J end lost 0 bases, and 10 bases lay between the germline ends. The CDR3 here is CASRGVVNTEAFF. The CDR3 DNA reads as TGTGCCAGCCGAGGAGTTGTGAACACTGAAGCTTTCTTT.

The chain uses TRBV19 and TRBJ1-4, with D perhaps matching TRBD1 (5 bases). CDR3 length equals 15 residues. With 8 bases removed from V and 4 bases from J, the gap between germline ends came to 17 bases. CDR1 LNHDA and CDR2 SQIVND come from the germline V gene (reference sequence). The CDR3 spells CASSKGTSINEKLFF. As DNA, the CDR3 is TGTGCCAGTTCTAAGGGGACGAGTATTAATGAAAAACTGTTTTTT.

This clonotype has a handful of counts. The rearrangement links TRBV2 to TRBJ2-3, with 9 bases lining up with TRBD2. Germline V gene data show CDR1 as SNHLY and CDR2 as FYNNEI. The CDR3 extends over 16 amino acids. The J segment lost 9 bases and the V segment lost 7 bases, leaving 17 bases of the junction unmatched. The chain's CDR3 is CASTLSKREVEETQYF. CDR3 bases: TGTGCCAGCACATTAAGCAAGCGGGAGGTGGAAGAGACGCAGTATTTT.

CDR3: CASSLLGVQETQYF. The CDR3 DNA sequence: TGTGCCAGCAGCCTTCTCGGCGTTCAAGAGACCCAGTACTTC. The chain joins TRBV13 to TRBJ2-5; D uncertain. V lost 5 bases and J lost 2, with 12 bases in between. The germline V gene has CDR1 PRHDT and CDR2 FYEKMQ (reference sequence). The CDR3 totals 14 residues.

The V gene is TRBV24-1, the J gene TRBJ1-1; D is unclear. The V and J ends lost 2 bases and 1 base respectively, with 1 base between them. The CDR3 consists of 12 residues. Germline CDR1 is KGHDR and CDR2 is SFDVKD. This CDR3 reads CATSDWNTEAFF. In nucleotides, the CDR3 is TGTGCCACCAGTGATTGGAACACTGAAGCTTTCTTT.

A single count supports this clonotype. V is TRBV14 and J is TRBJ2-2; D ambiguous. Germline values: CDR1 SGHDN, CDR2 FVKESK. CDR3 size: 14 residues. V was pared by 11 bases and J by 0 bases, with 13 bases between. CDR3: CAGDRGSNTGELFF. The CDR3 DNA reads as TGTGCCGGAGATAGAGGTTCGAACACCGGGGAGCTGTTTTTT. The whole variable domain, remainder taken from reference TRBV14 and TRBJ2-2, is EAGVTQFPSHSVIEKGQTVTLRCDPISGHDNLYWYRRVMGKEIKFLLHFVKESKQDESGMPNNRFLAERTGGTYSTLKVQPAELEDSGVYFCAGDRGSNTGELFFGEGSRLTVL.

This chain connects TRBV27 to TRBJ2-7, with 9 bases matching TRBD1. The V gene end was trimmed by 6 bases and the J gene end by 3 bases; junction bases not matched to a gene: 12. This CDR3 contains 16 residues. The germline V gene encodes CDR1 MNHEY and CDR2 SMNVEV (reference sequence). This CDR3 reads CASSAQGQGSGYEQYF. Here the CDR3 DNA reads TGTGCCAGCAGCGCTCAGGGACAGGGCTCCGGCTACGAGCAGTACTTC.

This clonotype has only one observation. The gene calls are TRBV27 and TRBJ2-7; D is unresolved. Germline V gene lookup returns CDR1 MNHEY and CDR2 SMNVEV (reference sequence). Trimming took off 3 bases at V and 0 bases at J, with 9 bases between the two ends. This CDR3 has 14 amino acids. The CDR3 sequence is CASSLHATSYEQYF. In DNA form, the CDR3 reads TGTGCCAGCAGTTTGCACGCGACCTCCTACGAGCAGTACTTC.